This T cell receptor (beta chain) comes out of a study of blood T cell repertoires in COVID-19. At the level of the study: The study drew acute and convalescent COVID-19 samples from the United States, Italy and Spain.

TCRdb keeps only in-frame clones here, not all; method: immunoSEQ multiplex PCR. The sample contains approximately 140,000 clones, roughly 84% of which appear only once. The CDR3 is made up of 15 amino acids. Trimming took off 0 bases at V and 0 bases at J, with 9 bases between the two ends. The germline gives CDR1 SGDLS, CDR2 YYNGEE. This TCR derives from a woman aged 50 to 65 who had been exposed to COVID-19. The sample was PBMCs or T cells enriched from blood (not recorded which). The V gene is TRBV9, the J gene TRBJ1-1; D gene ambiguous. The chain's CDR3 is CASSVGGALNTEAFF. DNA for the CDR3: TGTGCCAGCAGCGTAGGGGGAGCCCTGAACACTGAAGCTTTCTTT.